This TCR beta chain comes out of a study of beta chain features in type 1 diabetes. About the research overall: Healthy donors, compared against patients, showed similar age, gender and cell yields.

The CDR3 loop spans 15 amino acids. Germline loops: CDR1 MNHEY, CDR2 SMNVEV (reference sequence). V was clipped by 5 bases and J by 9 bases; unmatched bases: 9. Every isolated RNA sample was fully reverse transcribed, so sequencing captured expressed TCRB transcripts. The repertoire was sequenced with immunoSEQ multiplex PCR; TCRdb's copy has only in-frame clones and lacks some. The profile covers 300,000 to 400,000 clones, with 9.5% to 11% appearing a single time and more than 0.015% taken by the ten largest. This sequence originates from a woman aged 30 to 39 in good health. Sequencing used naive CD4+ T cells from blood. The genes are TRBV27 and TRBJ1-6; the match to TRBD1 covers 8 bases. The CDR3 here is CASSPGQGGASPLHF. As DNA, the CDR3 is TGTGCCAGCAGTCCCGGACAGGGTGGCGCTTCACCCCTCCACTTT.